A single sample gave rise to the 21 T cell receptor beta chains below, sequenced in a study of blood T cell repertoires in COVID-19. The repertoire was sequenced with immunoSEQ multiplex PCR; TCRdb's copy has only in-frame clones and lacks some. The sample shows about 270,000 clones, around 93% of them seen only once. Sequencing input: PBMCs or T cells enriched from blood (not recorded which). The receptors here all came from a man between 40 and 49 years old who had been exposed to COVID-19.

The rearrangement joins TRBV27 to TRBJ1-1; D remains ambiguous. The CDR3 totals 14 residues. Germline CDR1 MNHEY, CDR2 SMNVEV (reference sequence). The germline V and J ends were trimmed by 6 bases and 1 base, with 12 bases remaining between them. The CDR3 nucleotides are TGTGCCAGCAGGTTGGAGAAAGGGAACACTGAAGCTTTCTTT. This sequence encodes CASRLEKGNTEAFF.

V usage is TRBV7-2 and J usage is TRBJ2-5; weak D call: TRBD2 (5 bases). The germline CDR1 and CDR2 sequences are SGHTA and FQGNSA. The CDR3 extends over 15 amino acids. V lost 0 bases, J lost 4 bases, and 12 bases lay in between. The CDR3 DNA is TGTGCCAGCAGCTTAGCGGCTCTCAGCGGAGAGACCCAGTACTTC. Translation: CASSLAALSGETQYF. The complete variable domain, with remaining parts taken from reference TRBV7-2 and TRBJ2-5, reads GAGVSQSPSNKVTEKGKDVELRCDPISGHTALYWYRQSLGQGLEFLIYFQGNSAPDKSGLPSDRFSAERTGGSVSTLTIQRTQQEDSAVYLCASSLAALSGETQYFGPGTRLLVL.

CDR3 in amino acids: CASSLDQALINEKLFF. The CDR3, as DNA: TGTGCCAGCAGCTTAGACCAGGCCCTTATTAATGAAAAACTGTTTTTT. The chain joins TRBV5-5 to TRBJ1-4; D ambiguous. The ends were cut back, 2 bases at V and 4 bases at J, with 15 bases in the middle. Looked up from germline, CDR1 is SGHKS and CDR2 is YYEKEE (reference sequence). The CDR3 is 16 amino acids.

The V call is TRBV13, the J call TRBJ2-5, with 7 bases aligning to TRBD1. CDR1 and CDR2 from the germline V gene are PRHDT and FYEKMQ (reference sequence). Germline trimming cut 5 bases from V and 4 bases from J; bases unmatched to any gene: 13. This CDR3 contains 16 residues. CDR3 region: CASSPYGQVLRETQYF. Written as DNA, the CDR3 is TGTGCCAGCAGCCCCTACGGACAGGTGTTAAGAGAGACCCAGTACTTC. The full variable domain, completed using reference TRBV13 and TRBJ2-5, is AAGVIQSPRHLIKEKRETATLKCYPIPRHDTVYWYQQGPGQDPQFLISFYEKMQSDKGSIPDRFSAQQFSDYHSELNMSSLELGDSALYFCASSPYGQVLRETQYFGPGTRLLVL.

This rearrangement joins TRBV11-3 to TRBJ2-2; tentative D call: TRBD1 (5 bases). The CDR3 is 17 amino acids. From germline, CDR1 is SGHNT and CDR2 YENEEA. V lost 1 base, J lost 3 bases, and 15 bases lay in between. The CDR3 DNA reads TGTGCCAGCAGCTTAGGAATGGGGCGCGGTGACACCGGGGAGCTGTTTTTT. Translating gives CASSLGMGRGDTGELFF.

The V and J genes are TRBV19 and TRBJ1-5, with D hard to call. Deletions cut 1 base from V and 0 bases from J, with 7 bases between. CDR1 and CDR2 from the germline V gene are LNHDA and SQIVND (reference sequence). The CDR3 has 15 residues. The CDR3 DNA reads TGTGCCAGTAGTATAGTTGCAGGTAGCAATCAGCCCCAGCATTTT. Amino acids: CASSIVAGSNQPQHF.

As DNA, the CDR3 is TGTGCCAGCAGCGACGTAGGACTAGAAAGGAGCTCCTACAATGAGCAGTTCTTC. This gives the protein CASSDVGLERSSYNEQFF. The J gene is TRBJ2-1, the V gene TRBV21-1; TRBD2 reflects the table's D call only, with no check against the DNA. TRBV21-1 is recorded as a pseudogene. The CDR3 extends over 18 amino acids.

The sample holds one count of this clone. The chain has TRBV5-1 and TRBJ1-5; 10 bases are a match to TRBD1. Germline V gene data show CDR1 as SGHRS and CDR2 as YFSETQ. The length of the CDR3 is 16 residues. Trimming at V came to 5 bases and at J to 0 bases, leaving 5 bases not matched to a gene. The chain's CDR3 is CASSIGTGDSNQPQHF. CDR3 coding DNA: TGCGCCAGCAGTATTGGGACAGGGGATAGCAATCAGCCCCAGCATTTT.

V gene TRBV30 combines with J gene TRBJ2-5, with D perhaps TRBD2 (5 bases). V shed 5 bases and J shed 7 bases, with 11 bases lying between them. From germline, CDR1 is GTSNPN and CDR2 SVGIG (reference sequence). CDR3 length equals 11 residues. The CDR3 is CAWDGVGTQYF. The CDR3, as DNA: TGTGCCTGGGACGGGGTTGGGACCCAGTACTTC.

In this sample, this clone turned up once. The chain's CDR3 is CASTRRSQNEQYF. The CDR3 nucleotides are TGTGCCAGCACCCGCCGCTCCCAGAACGAGCAGTACTTC. The chain is built from TRBV13 and TRBJ2-7; D not resolved. Trimming shortened V by 7 bases and J by 5 bases, and 15 bases separated the two germline ends. The CDR3 has 13 amino acids. The germline V gene encodes CDR1 PRHDT and CDR2 FYEKMQ (reference sequence).

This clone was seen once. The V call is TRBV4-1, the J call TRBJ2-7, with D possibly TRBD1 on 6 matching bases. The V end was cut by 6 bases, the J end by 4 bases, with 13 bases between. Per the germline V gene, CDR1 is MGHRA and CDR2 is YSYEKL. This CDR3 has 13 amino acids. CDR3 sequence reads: CASRPTGGYEQYF. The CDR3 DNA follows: TGCGCCAGCAGGCCGACAGGTGGATACGAGCAGTACTTC.

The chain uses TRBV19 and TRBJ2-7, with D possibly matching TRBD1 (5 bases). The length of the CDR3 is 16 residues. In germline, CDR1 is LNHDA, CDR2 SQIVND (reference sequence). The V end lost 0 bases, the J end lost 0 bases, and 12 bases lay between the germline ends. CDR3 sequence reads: CASSIDSGQISYEQYF. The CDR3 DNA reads TGTGCCAGTAGTATAGATTCTGGACAAATCTCCTACGAGCAGTACTTC.

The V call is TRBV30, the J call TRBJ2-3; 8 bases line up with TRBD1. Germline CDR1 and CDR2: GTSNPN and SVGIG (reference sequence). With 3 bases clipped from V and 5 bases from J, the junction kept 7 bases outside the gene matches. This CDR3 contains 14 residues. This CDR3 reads CAWRSTGAGDTQYF. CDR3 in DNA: TGTGCCTGGAGGTCGACAGGGGCGGGAGATACGCAGTATTTT.

Here the CDR3 DNA reads TGTGCCAGCAGCTTACTCAGGGCGGATGAGCAGTTCTTC. Translated: CASSLLRADEQFF. The chain combines TRBV11-2 with TRBJ2-1, with a weak D call TRBD1 (5 bases). The germline V gene encodes CDR1 SGHAT and CDR2 FQNNGV. Between the trimmed V and J ends, which lost 2 bases and 8 bases, there was a span of 10 bases. The CDR3 loop spans 13 amino acids.

Here the CDR3 DNA reads TGTGCCAGTCACCTTAGCGGAACTATCACAGATACGCAGTATTTT. Amino acid sequence: CASHLSGTITDTQYF. V gene TRBV5-4 combines with J gene TRBJ2-3, with D possibly TRBD2 on 6 matching bases. The V gene lost 8 bases and the J gene lost 2 bases, with 18 bases spanning the gap. CDR1 is SGHNT, CDR2 YYREEE, per germline (reference sequence). CDR3 length: 15 amino acids.

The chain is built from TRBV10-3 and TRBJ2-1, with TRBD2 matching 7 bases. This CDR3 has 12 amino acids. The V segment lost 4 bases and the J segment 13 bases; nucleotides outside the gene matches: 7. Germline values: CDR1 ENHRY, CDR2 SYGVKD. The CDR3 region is CAISGTKGLQFF. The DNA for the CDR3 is TGTGCCATCAGTGGAACCAAGGGACTACAGTTCTTC.

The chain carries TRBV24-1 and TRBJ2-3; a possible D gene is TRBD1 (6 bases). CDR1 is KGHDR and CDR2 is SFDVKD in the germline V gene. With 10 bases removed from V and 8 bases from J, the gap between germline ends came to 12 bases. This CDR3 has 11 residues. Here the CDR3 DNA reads TGTGCCACGGGCCCACAGGGTACGCAGTATTTT. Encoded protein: CATGPQGTQYF.

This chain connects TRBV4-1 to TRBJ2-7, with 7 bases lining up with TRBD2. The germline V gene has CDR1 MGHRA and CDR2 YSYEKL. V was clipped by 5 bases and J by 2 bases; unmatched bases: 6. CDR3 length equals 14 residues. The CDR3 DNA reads TGCGCCAGCAGCACGCCCGGGAGGACCTACGAGCAGTACTTC. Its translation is CASSTPGRTYEQYF.

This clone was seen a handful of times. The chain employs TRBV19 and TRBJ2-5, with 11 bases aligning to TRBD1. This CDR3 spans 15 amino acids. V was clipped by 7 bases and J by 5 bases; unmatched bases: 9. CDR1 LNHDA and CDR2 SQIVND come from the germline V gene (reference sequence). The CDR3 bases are TGTGCCAGTACGGGAGGACAGGGGGCTGAGGAGACCCAGTACTTC. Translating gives CASTGGQGAEETQYF. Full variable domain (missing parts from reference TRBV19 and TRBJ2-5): DGGITQSPKYLFRKEGQNVTLSCEQNLNHDAMYWYRQDPGQGLRLIYYSQIVNDFQKGDIAEGYSVSREKKESFPLTVTSAQKNPTAFYLCASTGGQGAEETQYFGPGTRLLVL.

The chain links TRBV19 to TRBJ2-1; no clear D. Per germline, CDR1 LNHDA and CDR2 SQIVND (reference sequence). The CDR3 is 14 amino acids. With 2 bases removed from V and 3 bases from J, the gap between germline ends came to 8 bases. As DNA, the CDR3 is TGTGCCAGTAGTATACTGCCGAGCTACAATGAGCAGTTCTTC. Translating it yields CASSILPSYNEQFF.

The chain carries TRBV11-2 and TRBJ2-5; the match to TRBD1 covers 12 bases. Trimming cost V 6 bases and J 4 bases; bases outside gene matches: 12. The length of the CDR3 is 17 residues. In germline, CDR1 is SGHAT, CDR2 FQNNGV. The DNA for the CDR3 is TGTGCCAGCAGTACCGGGACAGGGGGCTCGGTAGGAGAGACCCAGTACTTC. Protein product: CASSTGTGGSVGETQYF.